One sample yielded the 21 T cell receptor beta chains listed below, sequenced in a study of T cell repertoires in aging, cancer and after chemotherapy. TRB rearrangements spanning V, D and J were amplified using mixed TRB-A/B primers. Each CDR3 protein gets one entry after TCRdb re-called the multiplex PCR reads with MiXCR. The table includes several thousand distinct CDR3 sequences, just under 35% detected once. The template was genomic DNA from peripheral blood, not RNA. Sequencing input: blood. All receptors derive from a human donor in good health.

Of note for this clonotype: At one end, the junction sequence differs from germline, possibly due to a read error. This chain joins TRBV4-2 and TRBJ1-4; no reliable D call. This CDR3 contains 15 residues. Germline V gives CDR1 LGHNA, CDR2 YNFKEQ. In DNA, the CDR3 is TGCGCCAGCAGCCAAGTTAGAAGGGTCAATGAAAAACTGTTTTTT. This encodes CASSQVRRVNEKLFF.

This chain's CDR3 is CASSFMVNPNTGELFF. CDR3 coding DNA: TGTGCCAGCAGCTTCATGGTCAATCCGAACACCGGGGAGCTGTTTTTT. The chain has TRBV7-9 and TRBJ2-2, with D unresolved. There are 16 residues in the CDR3. The V gene lost 3 bases and the J gene lost 0 bases, with 11 bases spanning the gap. The germline V gene has CDR1 SEHNR and CDR2 FQNEAQ (reference sequence).

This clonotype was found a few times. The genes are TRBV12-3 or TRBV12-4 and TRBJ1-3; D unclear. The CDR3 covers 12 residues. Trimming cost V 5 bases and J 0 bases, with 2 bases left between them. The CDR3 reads CASSGSGNTIYF. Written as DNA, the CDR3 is TGTGCCAGCAGTGGCTCTGGAAACACCATATATTTT.

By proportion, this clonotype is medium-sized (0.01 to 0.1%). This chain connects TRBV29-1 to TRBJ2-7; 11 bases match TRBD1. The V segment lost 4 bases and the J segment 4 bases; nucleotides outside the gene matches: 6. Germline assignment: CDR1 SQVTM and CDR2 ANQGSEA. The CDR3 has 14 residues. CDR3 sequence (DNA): TGCAGCGTTGTCGGTGGACAGGGGGCTTACGAGCAGTACTTC. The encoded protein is CSVVGGQGAYEQYF.

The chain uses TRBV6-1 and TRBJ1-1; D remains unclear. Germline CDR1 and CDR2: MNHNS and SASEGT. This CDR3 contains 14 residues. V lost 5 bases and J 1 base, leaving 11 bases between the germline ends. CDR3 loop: CASSLKGGNTEAFF. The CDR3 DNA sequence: TGTGCCAGCAGTCTCAAGGGAGGGAACACTGAAGCTTTCTTT.

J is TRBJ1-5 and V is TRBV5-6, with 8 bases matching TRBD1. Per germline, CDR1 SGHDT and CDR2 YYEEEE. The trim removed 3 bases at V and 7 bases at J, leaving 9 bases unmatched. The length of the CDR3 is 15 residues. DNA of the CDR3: TGTGCCAGCAGCTCTGGACAGGGAAGGAAACAGCCCCAGCATTTT. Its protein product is CASSSGQGRKQPQHF.

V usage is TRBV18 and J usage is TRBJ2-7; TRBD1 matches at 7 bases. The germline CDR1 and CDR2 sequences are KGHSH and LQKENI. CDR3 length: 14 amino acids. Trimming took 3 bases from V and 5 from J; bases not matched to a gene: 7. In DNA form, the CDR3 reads TGTGCCAGCTCACCCGACAGGGTCAGGCACGAGCAGTACTTC. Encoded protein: CASSPDRVRHEQYF.

CDR3 sequence (DNA): TGTGCCAGCAGTTTAAGCGGGGGGGCTAGAACCGGGGAGCTGTTTTTT. Its protein product is CASSLSGGARTGELFF. The chain has TRBV27 and TRBJ2-2; 10 nucleotides align to TRBD2. CDR1 and CDR2 from the germline V gene are MNHEY and SMNVEV (reference sequence). V dropped 2 bases and J dropped 5; count of bases not matched to a gene: 5. The CDR3 consists of 16 residues.

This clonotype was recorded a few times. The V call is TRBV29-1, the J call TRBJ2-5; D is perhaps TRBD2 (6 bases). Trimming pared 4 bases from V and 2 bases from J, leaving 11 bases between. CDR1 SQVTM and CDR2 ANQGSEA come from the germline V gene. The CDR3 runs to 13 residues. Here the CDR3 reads CSVGPGLQETQYF. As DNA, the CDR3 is TGCAGCGTTGGACCGGGACTTCAAGAGACCCAGTACTTC.

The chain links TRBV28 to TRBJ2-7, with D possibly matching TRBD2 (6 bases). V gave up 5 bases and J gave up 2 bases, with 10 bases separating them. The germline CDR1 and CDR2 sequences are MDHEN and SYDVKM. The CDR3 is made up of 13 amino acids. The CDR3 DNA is TGTGCCAGCAGTCGGGAGTGGGCCTACGAGCAGTACTTC. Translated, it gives CASSREWAYEQYF.

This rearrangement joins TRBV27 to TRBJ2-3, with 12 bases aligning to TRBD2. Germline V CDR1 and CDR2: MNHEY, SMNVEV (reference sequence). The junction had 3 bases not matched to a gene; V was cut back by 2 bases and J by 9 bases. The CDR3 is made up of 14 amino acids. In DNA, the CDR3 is TGTGCCAGCAGTTTAGGGACTAGCGGGCTCACGCAGTATTTT. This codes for CASSLGTSGLTQYF.

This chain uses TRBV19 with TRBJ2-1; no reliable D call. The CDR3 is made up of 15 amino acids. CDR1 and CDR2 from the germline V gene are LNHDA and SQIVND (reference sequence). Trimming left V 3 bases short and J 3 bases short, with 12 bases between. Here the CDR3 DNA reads TGTGCCAGTAGTATGGTCGCAGCAAGCTACAATGAGCAGTTCTTC. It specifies CASSMVAASYNEQFF.

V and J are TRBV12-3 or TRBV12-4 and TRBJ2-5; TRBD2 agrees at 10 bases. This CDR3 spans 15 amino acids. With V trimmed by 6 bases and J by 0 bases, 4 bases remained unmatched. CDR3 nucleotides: TGTGCCAGCAGCCTAGCGGGGGCAAACCAAGAGACCCAGTACTTC. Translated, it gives CASSLAGANQETQYF.

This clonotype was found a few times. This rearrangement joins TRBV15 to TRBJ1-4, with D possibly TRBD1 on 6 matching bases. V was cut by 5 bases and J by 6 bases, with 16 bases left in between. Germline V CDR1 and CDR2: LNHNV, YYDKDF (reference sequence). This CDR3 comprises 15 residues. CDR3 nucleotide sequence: TGTGCCACCAGCCCAAACAGGGAACGGGATGAAAAACTGTTTTTT. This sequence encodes CATSPNRERDEKLFF. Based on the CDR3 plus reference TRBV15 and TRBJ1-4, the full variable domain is DAMVIQNPRYQVTQFGKPVTLSCSQTLNHNVMYWYQQKSSQAPKLLFHYYDKDFNNEADTPDNFQSRRPNTSFCFLDIRSPGLGDTAMYLCATSPNRERDEKLFFGSGTQLSVL.

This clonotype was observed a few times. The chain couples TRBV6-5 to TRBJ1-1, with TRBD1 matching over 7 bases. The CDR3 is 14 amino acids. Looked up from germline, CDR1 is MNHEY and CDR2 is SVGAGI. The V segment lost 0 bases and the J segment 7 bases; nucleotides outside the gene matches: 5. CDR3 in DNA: TGTGCCAGCAGTTACTCGGGACAGCGGAATGAAGCTTTCTTT. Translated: CASSYSGQRNEAFF.

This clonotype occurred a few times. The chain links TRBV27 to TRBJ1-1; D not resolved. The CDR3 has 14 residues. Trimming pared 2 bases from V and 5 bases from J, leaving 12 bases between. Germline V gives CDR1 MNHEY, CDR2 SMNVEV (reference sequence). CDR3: CASSLRSRRTEAFF. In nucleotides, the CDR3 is TGTGCCAGCAGTTTAAGATCCAGGCGGACTGAAGCTTTCTTT.

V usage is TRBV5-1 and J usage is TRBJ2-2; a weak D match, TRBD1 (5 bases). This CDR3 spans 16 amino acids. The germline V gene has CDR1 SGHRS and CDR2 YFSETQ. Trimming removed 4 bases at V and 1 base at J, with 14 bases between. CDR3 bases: TGCGCCAGCAGCCTGTGGCAGGGCCTGAACACCGGGGAGCTGTTTTTT. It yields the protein CASSLWQGLNTGELFF. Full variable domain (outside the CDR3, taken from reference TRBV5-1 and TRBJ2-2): KAGVTQTPRYLIKTRGQQVTLSCSPISGHRSVSWYQQTPGQGLQFLFEYFSETQRNKGNFPGRFSGRQFSNSRSEMNVSTLELGDSALYLCASSLWQGLNTGELFFGEGSRLTVL.

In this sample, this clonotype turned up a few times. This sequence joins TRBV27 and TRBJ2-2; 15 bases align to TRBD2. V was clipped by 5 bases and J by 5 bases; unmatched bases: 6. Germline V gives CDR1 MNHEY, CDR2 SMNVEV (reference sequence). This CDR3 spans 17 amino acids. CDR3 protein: CASSPTGTSGGTGELFF. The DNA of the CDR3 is TGTGCCAGCAGTCCGACCGGGACTAGCGGGGGGACCGGGGAGCTGTTTTTT.

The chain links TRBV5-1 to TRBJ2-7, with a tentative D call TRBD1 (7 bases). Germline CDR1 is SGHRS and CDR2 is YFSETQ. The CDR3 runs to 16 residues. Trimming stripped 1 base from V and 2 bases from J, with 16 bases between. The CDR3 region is CASSLIRRGQTYEQYF. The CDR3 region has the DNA TGCGCCAGCAGCTTGATACGGAGGGGGCAGACCTACGAGCAGTACTTC. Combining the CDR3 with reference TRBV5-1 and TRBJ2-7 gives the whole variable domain KAGVTQTPRYLIKTRGQQVTLSCSPISGHRSVSWYQQTPGQGLQFLFEYFSETQRNKGNFPGRFSGRQFSNSRSEMNVSTLELGDSALYLCASSLIRRGQTYEQYFGPGTRLTVT.

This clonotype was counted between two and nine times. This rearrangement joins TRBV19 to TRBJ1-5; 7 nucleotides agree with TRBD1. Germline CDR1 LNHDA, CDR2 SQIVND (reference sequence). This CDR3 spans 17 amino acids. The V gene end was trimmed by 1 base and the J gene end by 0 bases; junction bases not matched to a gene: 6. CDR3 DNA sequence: TGTGCCAGTAGTATAGTACAGGGGATTGATAGCAATCAGCCCCAGCATTTT. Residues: CASSIVQGIDSNQPQHF.

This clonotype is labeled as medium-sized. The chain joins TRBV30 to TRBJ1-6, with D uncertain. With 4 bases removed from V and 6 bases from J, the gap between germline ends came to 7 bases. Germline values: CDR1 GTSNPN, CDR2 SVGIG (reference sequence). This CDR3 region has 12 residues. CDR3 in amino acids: CAWTELNSPLHF. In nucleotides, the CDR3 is TGTGCCTGGACAGAGCTTAATTCACCCCTCCACTTT.